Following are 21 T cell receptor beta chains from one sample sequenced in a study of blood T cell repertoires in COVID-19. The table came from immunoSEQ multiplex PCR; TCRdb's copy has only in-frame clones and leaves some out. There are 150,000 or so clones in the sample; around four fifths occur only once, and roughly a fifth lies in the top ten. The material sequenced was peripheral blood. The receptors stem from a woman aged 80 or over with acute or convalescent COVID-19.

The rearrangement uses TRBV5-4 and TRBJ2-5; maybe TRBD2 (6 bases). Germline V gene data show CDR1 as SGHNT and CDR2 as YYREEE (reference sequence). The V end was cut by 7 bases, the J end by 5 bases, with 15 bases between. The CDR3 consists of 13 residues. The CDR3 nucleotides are TGTGCCAGCGGGCGGCGGGAAGGGGAGACCCAGTACTTC. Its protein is CASGRREGETQYF. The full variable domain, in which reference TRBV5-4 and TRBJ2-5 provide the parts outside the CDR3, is ETGVTQSPTHLIKTRGQQVTLRCSSQSGHNTVSWYQQALGQGPQFIFQYYREEENGRGNFPPRFSGLQFPNYSSELNVNALELDDSALYLCASGRREGETQYFGPGTRLLVL.

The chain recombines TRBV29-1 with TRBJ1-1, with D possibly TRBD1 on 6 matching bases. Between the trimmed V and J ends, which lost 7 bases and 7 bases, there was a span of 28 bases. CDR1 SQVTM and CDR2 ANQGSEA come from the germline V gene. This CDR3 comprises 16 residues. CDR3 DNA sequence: TGCAGCGCTACACAGGGTTCTCTTTTTGGCGTGGGTGAAGCTTTCTTT. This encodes CSATQGSLFGVGEAFF.

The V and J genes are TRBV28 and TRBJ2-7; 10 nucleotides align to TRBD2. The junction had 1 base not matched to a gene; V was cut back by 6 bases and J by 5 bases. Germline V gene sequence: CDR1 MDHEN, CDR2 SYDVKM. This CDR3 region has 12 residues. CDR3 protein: CASSGLADEQYF. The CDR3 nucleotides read TGTGCCAGCAGCGGACTAGCGGACGAGCAGTACTTC.

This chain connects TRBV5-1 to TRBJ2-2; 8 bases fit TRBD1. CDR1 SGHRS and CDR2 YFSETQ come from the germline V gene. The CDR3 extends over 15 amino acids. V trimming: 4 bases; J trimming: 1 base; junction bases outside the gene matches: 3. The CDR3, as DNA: TGCGCCAGCAGCGGTGGACAGGGGAACACCGGGGAGCTGTTTTTT. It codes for CASSGGQGNTGELFF.

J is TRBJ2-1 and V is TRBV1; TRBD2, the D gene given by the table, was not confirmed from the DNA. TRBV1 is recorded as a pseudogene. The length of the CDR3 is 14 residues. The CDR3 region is CTSTAGGRYNEQFF. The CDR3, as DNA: TGCACCAGCACCGCGGGAGGGAGGTACAATGAGCAGTTCTTC.

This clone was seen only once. The CDR3 region is CASSFSGRRYGYTF. CDR3 bases: TGTGCCAGCAGTTTTTCGGGTAGACGGTATGGCTACACCTTC. This rearrangement joins TRBV27 to TRBJ1-2; unclear D gene. The V end was cut by 3 bases, the J end by 5 bases, with 13 bases between. CDR3 size: 14 residues. Germline values: CDR1 MNHEY, CDR2 SMNVEV (reference sequence).

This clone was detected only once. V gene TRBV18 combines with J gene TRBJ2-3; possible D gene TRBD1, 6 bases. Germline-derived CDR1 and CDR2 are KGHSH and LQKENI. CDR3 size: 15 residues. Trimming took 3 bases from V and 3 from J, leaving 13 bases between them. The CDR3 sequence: CASSPGRGRTDTQYF. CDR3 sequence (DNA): TGTGCCAGCTCACCCGGCAGGGGACGGACAGATACGCAGTATTTT. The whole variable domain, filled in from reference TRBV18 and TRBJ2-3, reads NAGVMQNPRHLVRRRGQEARLRCSPMKGHSHVYWYRQLPEEGLKFMVYLQKENIIDESGMPKERFSAEFPKEGPSILRIQQVVRGDSAAYFCASSPGRGRTDTQYFGPGTRLTVL.

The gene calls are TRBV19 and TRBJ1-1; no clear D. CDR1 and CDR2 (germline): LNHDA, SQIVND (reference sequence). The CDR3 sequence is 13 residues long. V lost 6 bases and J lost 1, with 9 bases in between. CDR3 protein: CASRSGRNTEAFF. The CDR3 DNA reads TGTGCCAGTAGATCCGGGAGGAACACTGAAGCTTTCTTT.

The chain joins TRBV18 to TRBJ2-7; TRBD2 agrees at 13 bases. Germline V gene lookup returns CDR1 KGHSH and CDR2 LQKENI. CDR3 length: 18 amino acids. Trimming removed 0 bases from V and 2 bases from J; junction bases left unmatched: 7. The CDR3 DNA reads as TGTGCCAGCTCACCACCCGGGACTAGCGGGATCAATCCCTACGAGCAGTACTTC. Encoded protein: CASSPPGTSGINPYEQYF.

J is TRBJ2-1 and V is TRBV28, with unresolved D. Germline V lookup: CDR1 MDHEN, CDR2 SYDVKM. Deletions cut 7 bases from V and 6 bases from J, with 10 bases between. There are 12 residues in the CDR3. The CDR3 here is CASNEVSNEQFF. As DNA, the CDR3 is TGTGCCAGCAACGAGGTTAGCAATGAGCAGTTCTTC.

The CDR3 loop is CAWSVGGRVRGYEQYF. CDR3 DNA: TGTGCCTGGAGTGTCGGAGGTCGGGTCAGGGGCTACGAGCAGTACTTC. V gene TRBV30 combines with J gene TRBJ2-7; D may be TRBD1 (6 bases). This CDR3 region has 16 residues. V lost 0 bases and J lost 3, with 18 bases in between. In germline, CDR1 is GTSNPN, CDR2 SVGIG (reference sequence).

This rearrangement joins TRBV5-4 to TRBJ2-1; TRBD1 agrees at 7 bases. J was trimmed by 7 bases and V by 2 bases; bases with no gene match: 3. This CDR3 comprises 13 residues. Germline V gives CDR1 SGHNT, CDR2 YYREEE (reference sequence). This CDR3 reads CASSFDRVNEQFF. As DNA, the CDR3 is TGTGCCAGCAGCTTCGACAGGGTTAATGAGCAGTTCTTC.

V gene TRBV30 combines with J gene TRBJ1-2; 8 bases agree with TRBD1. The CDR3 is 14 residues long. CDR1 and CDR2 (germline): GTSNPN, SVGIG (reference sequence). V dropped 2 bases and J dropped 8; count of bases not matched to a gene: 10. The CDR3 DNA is TGTGCCTGGAGTCTTTACAGGGGGGAGAACGGCTACACCTTC. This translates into CAWSLYRGENGYTF.

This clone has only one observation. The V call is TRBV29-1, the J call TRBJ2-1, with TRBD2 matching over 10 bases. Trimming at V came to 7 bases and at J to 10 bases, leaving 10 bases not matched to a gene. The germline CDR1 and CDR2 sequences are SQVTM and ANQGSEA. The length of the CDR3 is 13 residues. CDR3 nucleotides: TGCAGCGCCCGGTCCCTAGCGGGGGAGGAGCAGTTCTTC. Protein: CSARSLAGEEQFF.

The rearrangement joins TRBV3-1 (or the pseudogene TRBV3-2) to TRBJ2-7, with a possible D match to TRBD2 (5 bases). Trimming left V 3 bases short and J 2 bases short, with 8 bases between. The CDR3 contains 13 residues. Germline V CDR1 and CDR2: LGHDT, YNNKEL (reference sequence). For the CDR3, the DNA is TGTGCCAGCAGCCAGGTCGGGGCCTACGAGCAGTACTTC. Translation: CASSQVGAYEQYF.

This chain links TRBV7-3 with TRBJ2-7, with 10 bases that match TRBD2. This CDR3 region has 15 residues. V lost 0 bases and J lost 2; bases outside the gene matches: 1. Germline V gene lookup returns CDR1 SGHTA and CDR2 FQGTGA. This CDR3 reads CASSLTSGRTYEQYF. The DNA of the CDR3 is TGTGCCAGCAGCTTAACTAGCGGGAGGACCTACGAGCAGTACTTC.

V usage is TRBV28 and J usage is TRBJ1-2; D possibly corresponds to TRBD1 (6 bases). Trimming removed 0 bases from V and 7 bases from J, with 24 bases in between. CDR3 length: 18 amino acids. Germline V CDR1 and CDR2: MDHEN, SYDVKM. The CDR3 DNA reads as TGTGCCAGCAGTTTATGGGGGGCCCCACAGGAACCGGTGAGTGGCTACACCTTC. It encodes CASSLWGAPQEPVSGYTF.

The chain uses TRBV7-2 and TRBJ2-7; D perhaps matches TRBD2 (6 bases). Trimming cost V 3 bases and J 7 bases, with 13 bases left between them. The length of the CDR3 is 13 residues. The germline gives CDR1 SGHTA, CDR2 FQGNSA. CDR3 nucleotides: TGTGCCAGCAGCTTTAATCAACTAGCAGAGCAGTACTTC. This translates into CASSFNQLAEQYF.

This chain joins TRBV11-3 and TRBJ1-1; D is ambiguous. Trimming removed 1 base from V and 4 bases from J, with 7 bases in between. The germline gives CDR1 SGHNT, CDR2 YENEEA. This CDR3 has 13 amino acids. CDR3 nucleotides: TGTGCCAGCAGCTTAGTGGGGAGCACTGAAGCTTTCTTT. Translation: CASSLVGSTEAFF.

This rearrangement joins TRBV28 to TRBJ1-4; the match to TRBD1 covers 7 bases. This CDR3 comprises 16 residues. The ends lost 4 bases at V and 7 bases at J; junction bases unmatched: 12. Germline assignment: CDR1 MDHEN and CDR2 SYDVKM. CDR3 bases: TGTGCCAGCAGTTCGCTGGGATGGGCAGGGGGTGAAAAACTGTTTTTT. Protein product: CASSSLGWAGGEKLFF.

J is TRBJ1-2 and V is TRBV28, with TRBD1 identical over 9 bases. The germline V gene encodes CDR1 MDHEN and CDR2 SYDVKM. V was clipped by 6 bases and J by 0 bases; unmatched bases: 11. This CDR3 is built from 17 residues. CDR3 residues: CASSSGTGPPPNYGYTF. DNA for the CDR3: TGTGCCAGCAGCTCCGGGACAGGGCCGCCCCCTAACTATGGCTACACCTTC.